This T cell receptor beta chain was sequenced for a study of T cells after somatic rescue of genetic block. Assay: immunoSEQ multiplex PCR; the TCRdb copy retains only in-frame clones and omits some. This table holds about 14,000 clones, just over 70% found once. The germline V gene encodes CDR1 MNHNY and CDR2 SVGAGI (reference sequence). This CDR3 comprises 14 residues. Deletions cut 8 bases from V and 5 bases from J, with 19 bases between. The chain uses TRBV6-6 and TRBJ2-7, with D possibly TRBD1 on 6 matching bases. Sequencing input: peripheral blood mononuclear cells (PBMCs). The clonotype originates from a boy younger than 18. CDR3 sequence (DNA): TGTGCCAGCCAACTGACAAGGGGGTATAACGAGCAGTACTTC. Protein product: CASQLTRGYNEQYF.